The following is a T cell receptor beta chain sequence with its context. This sample was taken from a study of blood T cell repertoires in COVID-19. Study background: PBMCs, B-cell-depleted T cells, or T cells were the source of the cDNA or gDNA that made up the material.

Between the trimmed V and J ends, which lost 8 bases and 4 bases, there was a span of 22 bases. This CDR3 has 16 residues. Germline-derived CDR1 and CDR2 are SNHLY and FYNNEI. Per the study methods: Amplified reference gene primers provided the basis for estimating nucleated cell counts. Some clones are missing from TCRdb's copy, which holds only in-frame ones; the method was immunoSEQ multiplex PCR. V, J and clone size reflect that table, while D and trimming were determined from the DNA. The sample lists 150,000 to 200,000 clones, 80% to 85% occurring once. What was sequenced was peripheral blood. The chain carries TRBV2 and TRBJ2-3, with TRBD2 as a possible D gene (5 bases). The receptor was isolated from a woman aged 25 to 39 with acute or convalescent COVID-19. CDR3 DNA sequence: TGTGCCAGCTTGTCGGGATCACTATTAGCAGCAGATACGCAGTATTTT. It yields the protein CASLSGSLLAADTQYF.